The 27 T cell receptor beta chains reported below all come from one sample, sequenced in a study of blood T cell repertoires in COVID-19. Some clones are missing from TCRdb's copy, which holds only in-frame ones; the method was immunoSEQ multiplex PCR. The data contain around 110,000 clones, around 80% of them singletons. Sequencing used peripheral blood. The receptors here all came from a man in his sixties with active or convalescent COVID-19.

The gene calls are TRBV28 and TRBJ1-3; D is ambiguous. Germline CDR1 MDHEN, CDR2 SYDVKM. V was shortened by 7 bases and J by 8 bases, with 12 bases between the two germline ends. This CDR3 is built from 12 residues. CDR3 protein: CASTPPGDTIYF. CDR3 nucleotides: TGTGCCAGCACCCCGCCGGGAGACACCATATATTTT.

This clone was found a few times. The genes are TRBV7-2 and TRBJ2-1; 11 bases are shared with TRBD2. V shed 1 base, J shed 6 bases, and the junction held 5 bases outside the gene matches. This CDR3 region has 16 residues. Germline CDR1 and CDR2: SGHTA and FQGNSA. The CDR3 loop is CASSLEGTSGLNEQFF. DNA of the CDR3: TGTGCCAGCAGCTTAGAGGGGACTAGCGGACTCAATGAGCAGTTCTTC.

The chain couples TRBV7-2 to TRBJ2-1; TRBD2 matches 11 bases. This CDR3 is built from 14 residues. CDR1 SGHTA and CDR2 FQGNSA come from the germline V gene. V lost 6 bases and J lost 4; bases outside the gene matches: 2. The CDR3 loop reads CASRSSGRYNEQFF. CDR3 coding DNA: TGTGCCAGCAGGTCTAGCGGGAGGTACAATGAGCAGTTCTTC. The complete variable domain, with remaining parts taken from reference TRBV7-2 and TRBJ2-1, reads GAGVSQSPSNKVTEKGKDVELRCDPISGHTALYWYRQSLGQGLEFLIYFQGNSAPDKSGLPSDRFSAERTGGSVSTLTIQRTQQEDSAVYLCASRSSGRYNEQFFGPGTRLTVL.

V gene TRBV28 combines with J gene TRBJ2-7, with a possible D match to TRBD1 (7 bases). The V end was cut by 6 bases, the J end by 5 bases, with 20 bases between. The CDR3 extends over 15 amino acids. The germline V gene encodes CDR1 MDHEN and CDR2 SYDVKM. The CDR3 sequence is CASSDPRWRGHEQYF. CDR3 DNA sequence: TGTGCCAGCAGCGATCCCCGGTGGAGGGGGCACGAGCAGTACTTC.

The genes are TRBV7-3 and TRBJ2-2; unclear D gene. V was clipped by 4 bases and J by 3 bases, with 12 bases between them. This CDR3 is built from 15 residues. Per the germline V gene, CDR1 is SGHTA and CDR2 is FQGTGA. CDR3 in amino acids: CASSSHLTDTGELFF. The CDR3, as DNA: TGTGCCAGCAGCTCCCACCTCACTGACACCGGGGAGCTGTTTTTT.

This chain connects TRBV12-1 to TRBJ1-1. TRBV12-1 is given as a pseudogene. The CDR3 has 14 amino acids. CDR3 in amino acids: CASSADGRTTEAFF. The CDR3, as DNA: TGTGCCAGCAGCGCGGATGGGAGAACGACTGAAGCTTTCTTT.

The J gene is TRBJ1-6, the V gene TRBV6-5, with TRBD1 matching 9 bases. The CDR3 runs to 14 residues. CDR1 MNHEY and CDR2 SVGAGI come from the germline V gene. After removal of 5 bases from V and 10 bases from J, the junction contained 6 bases not matched to a gene. The CDR3 spells CASSINRGQSPLHF. CDR3 coding DNA: TGTGCCAGCAGTATCAACAGGGGGCAATCACCCCTCCACTTT.

V and J are TRBV2 and TRBJ2-5; D possibly corresponds to TRBD2 (6 bases). Per germline, CDR1 SNHLY and CDR2 FYNNEI. This CDR3 region has 14 residues. The ends were cut back, 4 bases at V and 5 bases at J, with 14 bases in the middle. CDR3 in amino acids: CASSGTRAGETQYF. For the CDR3, the DNA is TGTGCCAGCAGTGGGACCAGGGCGGGGGAGACCCAGTACTTC.

The V gene is TRBV9, the J gene TRBJ1-3; 8 bases agree with TRBD1. V lost 4 bases, J lost 3 bases, and 6 bases stayed unmatched. CDR1 is SGDLS, CDR2 YYNGEE, per germline. The CDR3 is 15 residues long. The CDR3 DNA follows: TGTGCCAGCAGCCCTCAGGGGGCAGGTGGAAACACCATATATTTT. Translation gives CASSPQGAGGNTIYF.

J is TRBJ2-1 and V is TRBV7-3; weak D call: TRBD1 (6 bases). The CDR3 extends over 15 amino acids. V lost 5 bases to trimming and J lost 1 base, with 12 bases between them. The germline V gene has CDR1 SGHTA and CDR2 FQGTGA. This chain's CDR3 is CASSPWTASYNEQFF. The CDR3 nucleotides are TGTGCCAGCAGCCCCTGGACAGCTTCCTACAATGAGCAGTTCTTC.

This clone has only a few counts. The chain couples TRBV4-1 to TRBJ2-2, with 9 bases that match TRBD2. Germline CDR1 MGHRA, CDR2 YSYEKL. After removal of 4 bases from V and 7 bases from J, the junction contained 10 bases not matched to a gene. This CDR3 comprises 16 residues. CDR3 DNA: TGCGCCAGCAGCCGGTCAGGGCGGGAGGGCCGCGGGGAGCTGTTTTTT. It yields the protein CASSRSGREGRGELFF.

The chain carries TRBV21-1 and TRBJ2-2; TRBD1, as called in the table, went unchecked against the DNA. TRBV21-1 is described as a pseudogene. The CDR3 contains 18 residues. The chain's CDR3 is CASSKREWGRPNTGELFF. The CDR3 nucleotides are TGTGCCAGCAGCAAAAGGGAATGGGGGCGGCCCAACACCGGGGAGCTGTTTTTT.

V is TRBV19 and J is TRBJ2-6; a possible D gene is TRBD1 (5 bases). The CDR3 sequence is 15 residues long. Trimming took 4 bases from V and 0 from J, leaving 7 bases between them. Germline-derived CDR1 and CDR2 are LNHDA and SQIVND (reference sequence). The CDR3 DNA follows: TGTGCCAGTAGTAAGGGGATCTCTGGGGCCAACGTCCTGACTTTC. Its translation is CASSKGISGANVLTF.

In this sample, this clone turned up once. This chain connects TRBV10-3 to TRBJ1-1; 10 nucleotides agree with TRBD1. Trimming removed 1 base from V and 3 bases from J; junction bases left unmatched: 2. The CDR3 spans 15 residues. CDR1 and CDR2 from the germline V gene are ENHRY and SYGVKD. CDR3 sequence (DNA): TGTGCCATCAGTGAGTTAGGGACAGGGGACACTGAAGCTTTCTTT. It encodes CAISELGTGDTEAFF.

This clone was detected only a few times. The chain combines TRBV30 with TRBJ2-7; 9 bases are shared with TRBD2. This CDR3 spans 15 amino acids. CDR1 and CDR2 from the germline V gene are GTSNPN and SVGIG (reference sequence). After removal of 3 bases from V and 2 bases from J, the junction contained 8 bases not matched to a gene. CDR3 loop: CAWRRAGGPTYEQYF. The CDR3 bases are TGTGCCTGGAGACGGGCGGGAGGGCCAACCTACGAGCAGTACTTC.

The chain uses TRBV4-3 and TRBJ2-1; D remains unclear. The V end was cut by 4 bases, the J end by 8 bases, with 9 bases between. The CDR3 contains 12 residues. Germline V gives CDR1 LGHNA, CDR2 YSLEER. The CDR3 nucleotides are TGCGCCAGCAGCCGAGTGGGCGATGAGCAGTTCTTC. Encoded protein: CASSRVGDEQFF.

This rearrangement joins TRBV3-1 (or the pseudogene TRBV3-2) to TRBJ1-4; 7 positions match TRBD1. CDR1 and CDR2 (germline): LGHDT, YNNKEL (reference sequence). J gave up 8 bases and V 4 bases, and 7 bases lay outside the gene matches. The CDR3 is 14 residues long. The CDR3 DNA reads TGTGCCAGCAGCCCGAAGGGGGCTCGGGAAAAACTGTTTTTT. Its translation is CASSPKGAREKLFF.

This clone was detected many times. The chain joins TRBV5-1 to TRBJ2-5; possibly TRBD1 for D (6 bases). CDR1 is SGHRS, CDR2 YFSETQ, per germline. The germline V and J ends were trimmed by 3 bases and 2 bases, with 17 bases remaining between them. The length of the CDR3 is 16 residues. The CDR3 DNA reads as TGCGCCAGCAGCTATATTGCCGGGACAACTCAAGAGACCCAGTACTTC. Residues: CASSYIAGTTQETQYF.

This clone was seen only once. The V call is TRBV7-9, the J call TRBJ2-3; 11 nucleotides align to TRBD2. The length of the CDR3 is 16 residues. V gave up 5 bases and J gave up 7 bases; unmatched junction bases: 11. Germline assignment: CDR1 SEHNR and CDR2 FQNEAQ (reference sequence). The CDR3 region is CASSPQTSGNANTQYF. DNA for the CDR3: TGTGCCAGCAGCCCTCAGACTAGCGGGAACGCGAATACGCAGTATTTT. The full variable domain, rest sourced from reference TRBV7-9 and TRBJ2-3, is DTGVSQNPRHKITKRGQNVTFRCDPISEHNRLYWYRQTLGQGPEFLTYFQNEAQLEKSRLLSDRFSAERPKGSFSTLEIQRTEQGDSAMYLCASSPQTSGNANTQYFGPGTRLTVL.

The table lists this clone with a few counts. The chain links TRBV18 to TRBJ1-2; 7 nucleotides match TRBD1. Per germline, CDR1 KGHSH and CDR2 LQKENI. CDR3 size: 14 residues. Unmatched junction bases numbered 7, after V lost 3 bases and J lost 6 bases. For the CDR3, the DNA is TGTGCCAGCTCACCCGCGACAGGGACGGATGGCTACACCTTC. Protein sequence: CASSPATGTDGYTF.

The CDR3 loop reads CASSHTFNYGYTF. For the CDR3, the DNA is TGTGCCAGCAGCCACACATTTAACTATGGCTACACCTTC. V and J are TRBV6-5 and TRBJ1-2; unclear D gene. Germline assignment: CDR1 MNHEY and CDR2 SVGAGI. V lost 6 bases, J lost 1 base, and 9 bases lay in between. This CDR3 region has 13 residues.

The V gene is TRBV19, the J gene TRBJ2-5, with TRBD2 matching over 9 bases. Trimming at V came to 4 bases and at J to 5 bases, leaving 5 bases not matched to a gene. Germline CDR1 is LNHDA and CDR2 is SQIVND (reference sequence). The CDR3 extends over 14 amino acids. In DNA, the CDR3 is TGTGCCAGTAGTAGCGGGAGGGGATGGGAGACCCAGTACTTC. Translating gives CASSSGRGWETQYF.

J is TRBJ2-3 and V is TRBV15; possibly TRBD1 for D (5 bases). The CDR3 contains 15 residues. Germline V gives CDR1 LNHNV, CDR2 YYDKDF (reference sequence). V was clipped by 0 bases and J by 8 bases, with 15 bases between them. DNA of the CDR3: TGTGCCACCAGCAGAGAAAGGACACCGAGAAGTACGCAGTATTTT. Translation gives CATSRERTPRSTQYF.

The rearrangement uses TRBV5-1 and TRBJ1-1; D gene unclear. CDR3 length: 11 amino acids. The V and J ends lost 4 bases and 1 base respectively, with 2 bases between them. CDR1 and CDR2 from the germline V gene are SGHRS and YFSETQ. This CDR3 reads CASSRNTEAFF. The CDR3 nucleotides read TGCGCCAGCAGCCGGAACACTGAAGCTTTCTTT.

This chain uses TRBV2 with TRBJ2-3, with a tentative D call TRBD2 (6 bases). Germline loops: CDR1 SNHLY, CDR2 FYNNEI. Between the trimmed V and J ends, which lost 5 bases and 3 bases, there was a span of 15 bases. The CDR3 sequence is 15 residues long. CDR3 bases: TGTGCCAGCAGTTCGGCGGGAAGCGAGACAGATACGCAGTATTTT. Amino acid sequence: CASSSAGSETDTQYF.

This clone was counted between two and nine times. The chain is built from TRBV2 and TRBJ1-2; D not resolved. Trimming removed 9 bases at V and 3 bases at J, with 14 bases between. From germline, CDR1 is SNHLY and CDR2 FYNNEI. This CDR3 has 13 amino acids. CDR3 region: CASSTEGYYGYTF. CDR3 sequence (DNA): TGTGCCAGTTCGACGGAGGGTTACTATGGCTACACCTTC.

The chain couples TRBV7-9 to TRBJ2-4; 12 nucleotides match TRBD2. Per germline, CDR1 SEHNR and CDR2 FQNEAQ (reference sequence). The J segment lost 8 bases and the V segment lost 6 bases, leaving 5 bases of the junction unmatched. The CDR3 length is 14 residues. The CDR3 protein is CASSNLAGGDIQYF. The CDR3 DNA is TGTGCCAGCAGTAATCTAGCGGGAGGGGACATTCAGTACTTC.